The 3 T cell receptor beta chains reported below all come from one sample, sequenced in a study of cytomegalovirus exposure and HLA in healthy donors (dated by TCRdb to about 2017). Libraries came from the immunoSEQ multiplex PCR assay. For the multiplex PCR, a mixture combining 60 forward primers for TCR Vbeta segments and 13 reverse primers for TCR Jbeta segments was used. As stored in TCRdb, this immuneACCESS dataset retains in-frame rearrangements with V and J assigned. A fraction of the clones does not appear; measured against another copy, unresolved V genes explain less than half of the discrepancy, and the remainder lacks a known reason. Here the sample has 90,000 to 150,000 clones; around two thirds occur a single time. In total, the top ten clones hold nearly 8.5% of the sample. The sequenced material came from PBMCs. The source of these receptors is a woman aged 40 to 49 in good health and CMV-seropositive.

Worth noting for this clone: This CDR3 is also generated by other DNA sequences in the sample. The J gene is TRBJ1-1, the V gene TRBV25-1; D is ambiguous. Trimming pared 5 bases from V and 2 bases from J, leaving 3 bases between. This CDR3 has 11 amino acids. Germline loops: CDR1 MGHDK, CDR2 SYGVNS. CDR3 DNA: TGTGCCAGCAGTCCAAACACTGAAGCTTTCTTT. Protein sequence: CASSPNTEAFF. The variable domain in full, completed from reference TRBV25-1 and TRBJ1-1, reads EADIYQTPRYLVIGTGKKITLECSQTMGHDKMYWYQQDPGMELHLIHYSYGVNSTEKGDLSSESTVSRIRTEHFPLTLESARPSHTSQYLCASSPNTEAFFGQGTRLTVV.

The rearrangement uses TRBV6-5 and TRBJ2-5; 7 bases agree with TRBD1. Germline loops: CDR1 MNHEY, CDR2 SVGAGI. J gave up 3 bases and V 7 bases, and 11 bases lay outside the gene matches. This CDR3 spans 15 amino acids. As DNA, the CDR3 is TGTGCCAGCACTATGAGGGTGGGGACAGAAGAGACCCAGTACTTC. Translating it yields CASTMRVGTEETQYF.

This clone was seen a few times. The chain joins TRBV6-6 to TRBJ2-1; tentative D call: TRBD1 (6 bases). Deletions cut 6 bases from V and 8 bases from J, with 20 bases between. Germline V gene lookup returns CDR1 MNHNY and CDR2 SVGAGI (reference sequence). The CDR3 loop spans 15 amino acids. CDR3 residues: CASSLQGPLRDEQFF. CDR3 nucleotides: TGTGCCAGCAGCTTACAGGGCCCCCTGAGAGATGAGCAGTTCTTC.